The 6 T cell receptor beta chains in this list originate from one sample, sequenced in a study of beta chain features in type 1 diabetes (dated by TCRdb to about 2018). Overall study results and their limits: In all four CD4+ subsets, TCRB CDR3 length was moderately but significantly shorter in type 1 diabetes patients.

Their antigens are not known. To prepare the library, the immunoSEQ multiplex PCR assay was applied. The entire isolated RNA was reverse transcribed using the High Capacity cDNA Reverse Transcription Kit, and thus expressed TCRB transcripts were sequenced. TCRdb re-hosts the immuneACCESS table, in-frame sequences only. Its copies lack some clones; in the studies checked, an unresolved V gene accounts for under half of them, and the cause for the rest is not known. This sample has about 53,000 clones in its table, and about 64% of those were observed once. The top ten clones comprise roughly 0.3% of the sample. What was sequenced was stem cell memory CD4+ T cells from blood. Reading the label with the study, this specimen's cell subset or site is: stem cell-like memory CD4+ T cells. These receptor sequences come from a woman in her 30s with type 1 diabetes.

This clone was seen more than once but under ten times. V is TRBV11-2 and J is TRBJ2-1, with D possibly matching TRBD2 (6 bases). Germline-derived CDR1 and CDR2 are SGHAT and FQNNGV. The CDR3 runs 15 residues. V was pared by 1 base and J by 4 bases, with 11 bases between. CDR3 in DNA: TGTGCCAGCAGCTTAGGAGGTAGCGGATACAATGAGCAGTTCTTC. This encodes CASSLGGSGYNEQFF.

This clone was seen a handful of times. This sequence joins TRBV5-4 and TRBJ2-1; D is unresolved. V lost 1 base and J lost 0, with 11 bases in between. CDR3 size: 16 residues. Germline lookup yields CDR1 SGHNT and CDR2 YYREEE (reference sequence). In DNA form, the CDR3 reads TGTGCCAGCAGCTTGTACAGTTCCGCCTCCTACAATGAGCAGTTCTTC. It specifies CASSLYSSASYNEQFF.

V and J are TRBV7-3 and TRBJ2-3, with 8 bases matching TRBD2. CDR3 length: 18 amino acids. V gave up 0 bases and J gave up 5 bases; unmatched junction bases: 13. CDR1 SGHTA and CDR2 FQGTGA come from the germline V gene. CDR3 nucleotides: TGTGCCAGCAGCTTAACTATAGGAGGGGCGGGAGGAGGAGATACGCAGTATTTT. This gives the protein CASSLTIGGAGGGDTQYF.

The chain couples TRBV27 to TRBJ2-1, with unresolved D. This CDR3 region has 15 residues. The V end was cut by 3 bases, the J end by 0 bases, with 9 bases between. Looked up from germline, CDR1 is MNHEY and CDR2 is SMNVEV (reference sequence). The CDR3 loop is CASSFGAVSYNEQFF. CDR3 sequence (DNA): TGTGCCAGCAGTTTTGGCGCGGTCTCCTACAATGAGCAGTTCTTC.

The CDR3 loop is CASSPTWASEKLFF. DNA for the CDR3: TGTGCCAGCAGCCCAACCTGGGCATCAGAAAAACTGTTTTTT. This chain links TRBV5-8 with TRBJ1-4; D is unclear. Trimming took 4 bases from V and 8 from J, leaving 15 bases between them. Germline V CDR1 and CDR2: SGHTS, YDEGEE. This CDR3 spans 14 amino acids.

This CDR3 reads CASGLLDRGLYGYTF. The CDR3 DNA reads as TGTGCTAGTGGTTTACTGGACAGGGGGCTCTATGGCTACACCTTC. The chain couples TRBV12-5 to TRBJ1-2; 11 positions agree with TRBD1. Germline CDR1 is LGHNT and CDR2 is FRNRAP. V was pared by 3 bases and J by 4 bases, with 4 bases of the junction left unmatched. This CDR3 has 15 amino acids.